The 23 T cell receptor beta chains given below trace back to one sample, sequenced in a study of CD8 T cells in Susac syndrome. Random hexamers were used to reverse transcribe an amount of about 0.45 to 1 ug RNA. TCRdb called the immunoSEQ multiplex PCR reads again in MiXCR, with one record for every CDR3 protein. The sample contains 190,000 or so distinct CDR3 sequences, 95% of which appear only once. The sample taken for sequencing was CD4+ T cells from PBMCs. The source is a human donor with multiple sclerosis.

The V and J genes are TRBV18 and TRBJ1-2, with 8 positions matching TRBD1. V was clipped by 7 bases and J by 3 bases; unmatched bases: 7. The CDR3 loop spans 14 amino acids. Germline CDR1 reads KGHSH; CDR2 reads LQKENI. CDR3 sequence reads: CASWQGASYYGYTF. As DNA, the CDR3 is TGTGCCAGCTGGCAGGGGGCAAGTTACTATGGCTACACCTTC.

The chain joins TRBV3-1 to TRBJ2-1, with 7 nucleotides matching TRBD1. The CDR3 spans 12 residues. Germline values: CDR1 LGHDT, CDR2 YNNKEL (reference sequence). With 4 bases clipped from V and 13 bases from J, the junction kept 7 bases outside the gene matches. DNA of the CDR3: TGTGCCAGCAGCCCAGGGGGTTGGGGTCAGTTCTTC. Translating it yields CASSPGGWGQFF.

This chain uses TRBV4-1 with TRBJ2-2, with D perhaps given as TRBD1 or TRBD2 (5 bases each). V shed 0 bases and J shed 8 bases, with 10 bases lying between them. The CDR3 spans 14 residues. Looked up from germline, CDR1 is MGHRA and CDR2 is YSYEKL. For the CDR3, the DNA is TGCGCCAGCAGCCAAGATTGGGGGTTTGGGGAGCTGTTTTTT. It codes for CASSQDWGFGELFF.

J is TRBJ2-5 and V is TRBV7-2; 13 bases line up with TRBD2. The V and J ends lost 3 bases and 5 bases, in that order; junction bases with no gene match: 6. Germline assignment: CDR1 SGHTA and CDR2 FQGNSA. This CDR3 is built from 16 residues. CDR3: CASSFGTSGVGETQYF. Here the CDR3 DNA reads TGTGCCAGCAGCTTTGGGACTAGCGGGGTAGGGGAGACCCAGTACTTC.

The chain has TRBV5-4 and TRBJ1-4; D may be TRBD1 (6 bases). The germline V gene encodes CDR1 SGHNT and CDR2 YYREEE (reference sequence). Trimming took off 1 base at V and 1 base at J, with 8 bases between the two ends. The CDR3 has 15 amino acids. CDR3 bases: TGTGCCAGCAGCTTGACGGACAGAACTAATGAAAAACTGTTTTTT. It translates to CASSLTDRTNEKLFF.

The chain carries TRBV7-3 and TRBJ2-1, with D unresolved. Trimming pared 6 bases from V and 4 bases from J, leaving 7 bases between. Germline V gene sequence: CDR1 SGHTA, CDR2 FQGTGA. The CDR3 has 12 amino acids. The CDR3 loop is CASSIDYNEQFF. CDR3 nucleotide sequence: TGTGCCAGCAGTATAGATTACAATGAGCAGTTCTTC.

DNA of the CDR3: TGCAGCGTTGCCCCAGGGGACGAGCAGTACTTC. Encoded protein: CSVAPGDEQYF. V usage is TRBV29-1 and J usage is TRBJ2-7; D is perhaps TRBD1 (6 bases). The CDR3 consists of 11 residues. Germline V gene sequence: CDR1 SQVTM, CDR2 ANQGSEA. The V end lost 4 bases, the J end lost 5 bases, and 9 bases lay between the germline ends.

The chain employs TRBV14 and TRBJ2-3; D remains ambiguous. V dropped 1 base and J dropped 8 bases, with 7 bases sitting between them. This CDR3 is 12 amino acids long. The germline V gene encodes CDR1 SGHDN and CDR2 FVKESK. The CDR3 region is CASSQGLATQYF. The DNA of the CDR3 is TGTGCCAGCAGCCAAGGTCTCGCTACGCAGTATTTT.

The rearrangement uses TRBV27 and TRBJ2-3; 8 bases are shared with TRBD2. After removal of 6 bases from V and 4 bases from J, the junction contained 12 bases not matched to a gene. CDR3 length: 16 residues. Per the germline V gene, CDR1 is MNHEY and CDR2 is SMNVEV (reference sequence). As DNA, the CDR3 is TGTGCCAGCAGACTCATTTGGGCGGGGGGCTCAGATACGCAGTATTTT. This translates into CASRLIWAGGSDTQYF.

The genes are TRBV7-2 and TRBJ2-3, with 13 nucleotides matching TRBD2. Germline values: CDR1 SGHTA, CDR2 FQGNSA. V was clipped by 2 bases and J by 2 bases; unmatched bases: 4. This CDR3 has 17 residues. CDR3 DNA sequence: TGTGCCAGCAGCTTATGGGGACTAGCGGGGAACACAGATACGCAGTATTTT. Its protein product is CASSLWGLAGNTDTQYF.

This rearrangement joins TRBV19 to TRBJ2-1; no firm D call. V was shortened by 0 bases and J by 6 bases, with 9 bases between the two germline ends. CDR3 size: 14 residues. Germline V gene sequence: CDR1 LNHDA, CDR2 SQIVND (reference sequence). CDR3 residues: CASSIDWASNEQFF. CDR3 nucleotide sequence: TGTGCCAGTAGTATAGATTGGGCTTCCAATGAGCAGTTCTTC.

The rearrangement links TRBV20-1 to TRBJ2-1; 12 bases fit TRBD2. From germline, CDR1 is DFQATT and CDR2 SNEGSKA (reference sequence). This CDR3 spans 16 amino acids. V shed 3 bases and J 8 bases; nucleotides not matched to a gene: 11. The DNA for the CDR3 is TGCAGTGCTAGTACCGCTAGCGGGGGGGCGAATCATGAGCAGTTCTTC. Protein: CSASTASGGANHEQFF.

This chain joins TRBV29-1 and TRBJ1-2; a weak D match, TRBD1 (5 bases). Germline lookup yields CDR1 SQVTM and CDR2 ANQGSEA. Between the trimmed V and J ends, which lost 7 bases and 3 bases, there was a span of 18 bases. CDR3 length: 14 amino acids. The CDR3 sequence is CSDEGTGQDYGYTF. In DNA form, the CDR3 reads TGCAGCGACGAAGGGACCGGGCAGGACTATGGCTACACCTTC. Full variable domain (remainder filled in from reference TRBV29-1 and TRBJ1-2): SAVISQKPSRDICQRGTSLTIQCQVDSQVTMMFWYRQQPGQSLTLIATANQGSEATYESGFVIDKFPISRPNLTFSTLTVSNMSPEDSSIYLCSDEGTGQDYGYTFGSGTRLTVV.

The chain links TRBV2 to TRBJ1-2; perhaps TRBD1 as D (6 bases). In germline, CDR1 is SNHLY, CDR2 FYNNEI. The CDR3 consists of 12 residues. Trimming removed 7 bases at V and 8 bases at J, with 14 bases between. CDR3 DNA sequence: TGTGCCAGCACGGGGGACACCCACGGCTACACCTTC. Protein product: CASTGDTHGYTF.

The chain joins TRBV5-6 to TRBJ2-7; 7 nucleotides align to TRBD1. Germline V gene data show CDR1 as SGHDT and CDR2 as YYEEEE. V lost 2 bases to trimming and J lost 0 bases; unmatched junction nucleotides: 5. This CDR3 contains 15 residues. The CDR3 region is CASSFGTGASYEQYV. CDR3 DNA: TGTGCCAGCAGCTTTGGTACAGGGGCCTCCTACGAGCAGTACGTC.

V is TRBV2 and J is TRBJ1-5; D is undetermined. Trimming removed 4 bases from V and 2 bases from J, with 9 bases in between. This CDR3 contains 14 residues. Germline-derived CDR1 and CDR2 are SNHLY and FYNNEI. The CDR3 loop is CASSAVRGNQPQHF. CDR3 coding DNA: TGTGCCAGCAGTGCGGTTAGGGGCAATCAGCCCCAGCATTTT.

The V and J genes are TRBV7-2 and TRBJ1-2, with 7 bases that match TRBD1. The germline V gene encodes CDR1 SGHTA and CDR2 FQGNSA. Trimming took 5 bases from V and 0 from J; bases not matched to a gene: 6. There are 15 residues in the CDR3. DNA of the CDR3: TGTGCCAGCAGCCCTGGGACAGCCGCTAACTATGGCTACACCTTC. Its translation is CASSPGTAANYGYTF.

V usage is TRBV29-1 and J usage is TRBJ1-1; D is unresolved. V shed 8 bases and J shed 1 base, with 8 bases lying between them. This CDR3 is built from 11 residues. The germline gives CDR1 SQVTM, CDR2 ANQGSEA. The CDR3 spells CSIEGNTEAFF. CDR3 nucleotides: TGCAGCATAGAAGGGAACACTGAAGCTTTCTTT.

This chain connects TRBV6-6 to TRBJ1-1, with TRBD1 as a possible D gene (6 bases). CDR3 length: 13 residues. Germline V gives CDR1 MNHNY, CDR2 SVGAGI (reference sequence). The germline V and J ends were trimmed by 7 bases and 6 bases, with 15 bases remaining between them. The CDR3 coding sequence is TGTGCCAGCACCCTACAGGGTAAGGCTGAAGCTTTCTTT. It codes for CASTLQGKAEAFF.

The chain employs TRBV20-1 and TRBJ1-4; possible D gene TRBD1, 5 bases. CDR3 length equals 14 residues. Per germline, CDR1 DFQATT and CDR2 SNEGSKA (reference sequence). Deletions cut 5 bases from V and 4 bases from J, with 14 bases between. Here the CDR3 reads CSAGGTRINEKLFF. CDR3 in DNA: TGCAGTGCTGGTGGGACTCGCATTAATGAAAAACTGTTTTTT.

The chain combines TRBV11-2 with TRBJ2-7; D uncertain. V was cut by 2 bases and J by 3 bases, with 8 bases left in between. Germline V lookup: CDR1 SGHAT, CDR2 FQNNGV. The CDR3 sequence is 13 residues long. CDR3 region: CASSLPQFYEQYF. The CDR3 DNA sequence: TGTGCCAGCAGCTTACCACAGTTCTACGAGCAGTACTTC.

The gene calls are TRBV9 and TRBJ2-5, with TRBD2 as a possible D gene (6 bases). CDR1 and CDR2 (germline): SGDLS, YYNGEE. The CDR3 is made up of 13 amino acids. The V end lost 3 bases, the J end lost 5 bases, and 11 bases lay between the germline ends. CDR3 bases: TGTGCCAGCAGCGGTCGCGGGGAGGAGACCCAGTACTTC. It specifies CASSGRGEETQYF.

V is TRBV18 and J is TRBJ2-7; TRBD1 agrees at 10 bases. There are 15 residues in the CDR3. The germline V gene has CDR1 KGHSH and CDR2 LQKENI. Trimming removed 3 bases from V and 5 bases from J; junction bases left unmatched: 7. The CDR3 DNA follows: TGTGCCAGCTCACCCGGGGACAGGGGATTTGACGAGCAGTACTTC. This encodes CASSPGDRGFDEQYF.